Listed below are T cell receptor beta chains from one sample, sequenced in a study of T cell responses to AZD1222 COVID-19 vaccine. Some clones are missing from TCRdb's copy, which holds only in-frame ones; the method was immunoSEQ multiplex PCR. Of tens of thousands of clones in the sample, approximately 90% were seen once. The starting material was peripheral blood, obtained 28 days after the second AZD1222 dose. Receptor source: an adult who received the AZD1222 COVID-19 vaccine. Both conserved end residues are part of each CDR3. Fields, in order: CDR3 length, J gene, V gene, CDR3 protein.

CDR3 length: 12; J gene: TRBJ1-2; V gene: TRBV3-1/TRBV3-2; CDR3 protein: CASSHGGDGYTF
CDR3 length: 15; J gene: TRBJ1-2; V gene: TRBV27; CDR3 protein: CASTLDRTGGYGYTF
CDR3 length: 16; J gene: TRBJ1-6; V gene: TRBV9; CDR3 protein: CASSYLQDGWNSPLHF
CDR3 length: 16; J gene: TRBJ2-7; V gene: TRBV5-1; CDR3 protein: CASSLASARLDYEQYF
CDR3 length: 12; J gene: TRBJ1-2; V gene: TRBV7-9; CDR3 protein: CASSFSDPGYTF
CDR3 length: 14; J gene: TRBJ1-4; V gene: TRBV5-1; CDR3 protein: CASSSIGANEKLFF
CDR3 length: 13; J gene: TRBJ1-3; V gene: TRBV5-1; CDR3 protein: CASSFSSGNTIYF
CDR3 length: 15; J gene: TRBJ1-3; V gene: TRBV5-6; CDR3 protein: CASRATGGAGNTIYF
CDR3 length: 13; J gene: TRBJ1-1; V gene: TRBV18; CDR3 protein: CASSPPTTAEAFF
CDR3 length: 14; J gene: TRBJ2-1; V gene: TRBV5-1; CDR3 protein: CASSLEAGQGKQFF
CDR3 length: 13; J gene: TRBJ2-7; V gene: TRBV25-1; CDR3 protein: CASSERQGNEQYF
CDR3 length: 11; J gene: TRBJ2-7; V gene: TRBV27; CDR3 protein: CASSGAHEQYF
CDR3 length: 15; J gene: TRBJ1-5; V gene: TRBV19; CDR3 protein: CASTANRGQNQPQHF
CDR3 length: 16; J gene: TRBJ2-7; V gene: TRBV10-3; CDR3 protein: CAISASSGQGSYEQYF
CDR3 length: 19; J gene: TRBJ1-6; V gene: TRBV30; CDR3 protein: CAWSVRGGGRHTTPSPLHF
CDR3 length: 12; J gene: TRBJ1-3; V gene: TRBV3-1/TRBV3-2; CDR3 protein: CASLSPGNTIYF
CDR3 length: 12; J gene: TRBJ2-7; V gene: TRBV11-2; CDR3 protein: CASSTEGLRRYF
CDR3 length: 14; J gene: TRBJ1-2; V gene: TRBV16; CDR3 protein: CASSQLRETVGYTF
CDR3 length: 17; J gene: TRBJ1-2; V gene: TRBV2; CDR3 protein: CASSEFGAPNGGDGYTF
CDR3 length: 16; J gene: TRBJ2-3; V gene: TRBV18; CDR3 protein: CASSARDVGNTDTQYF
CDR3 length: 15; J gene: TRBJ2-1; V gene: TRBV5-8; CDR3 protein: CASTKGENSYNEQFF
CDR3 length: 17; J gene: TRBJ1-4; V gene: TRBV6-1; CDR3 protein: CASSEAVSSGVNEKLFF
CDR3 length: 15; J gene: TRBJ2-2; V gene: TRBV5-1; CDR3 protein: CASSLGPGAAGELFF
CDR3 length: 13; J gene: TRBJ2-3; V gene: TRBV12-3/TRBV12-4; CDR3 protein: CASTLQGSDTQYF
CDR3 length: 16; J gene: TRBJ1-2; V gene: TRBV6-6; CDR3 protein: CASSLGQVLANYGYTF
CDR3 length: 14; J gene: TRBJ1-6; V gene: TRBV30; CDR3 protein: CAWSSASYNSPLHF
CDR3 length: 14; J gene: TRBJ2-7; V gene: TRBV7-8; CDR3 protein: CASSLAGGRYEQYF
CDR3 length: 13; J gene: TRBJ2-7; V gene: TRBV19; CDR3 protein: CASSRTGSGEQYF
CDR3 length: 13; J gene: TRBJ2-5; V gene: TRBV19; CDR3 protein: CASSPGSQETQYF
CDR3 length: 14; J gene: TRBJ2-1; V gene: TRBV11-1; CDR3 protein: CASSRDSRYNEQFF
CDR3 length: 15; J gene: TRBJ1-6; V gene: TRBV13; CDR3 protein: CASSLQTANNSPLHF
CDR3 length: 16; J gene: TRBJ2-2; V gene: TRBV5-1; CDR3 protein: CASSLNSGANTGELFF
CDR3 length: 15; J gene: TRBJ2-1; V gene: TRBV9; CDR3 protein: CASSVDQNSYNEQFF
CDR3 length: 15; J gene: TRBJ2-7; V gene: TRBV18; CDR3 protein: CASSPTSVSSYEQYF
CDR3 length: 13; J gene: TRBJ2-2; V gene: TRBV7-9; CDR3 protein: CASSYDGTGWLFF
CDR3 length: 13; J gene: TRBJ1-5; V gene: TRBV7-3; CDR3 protein: CASSLESGQPQHF
CDR3 length: 12; J gene: TRBJ2-3; V gene: TRBV2; CDR3 protein: CASSGPRDTQYF
CDR3 length: 16; J gene: TRBJ1-6; V gene: TRBV5-5; CDR3 protein: CASSPRTGSYNSPLHF
CDR3 length: 14; J gene: TRBJ2-2; V gene: TRBV5-6; CDR3 protein: CASSFGFNTGELFF
CDR3 length: 13; J gene: TRBJ1-5; V gene: TRBV3-1/TRBV3-2; CDR3 protein: CASSRLDNEPQHF